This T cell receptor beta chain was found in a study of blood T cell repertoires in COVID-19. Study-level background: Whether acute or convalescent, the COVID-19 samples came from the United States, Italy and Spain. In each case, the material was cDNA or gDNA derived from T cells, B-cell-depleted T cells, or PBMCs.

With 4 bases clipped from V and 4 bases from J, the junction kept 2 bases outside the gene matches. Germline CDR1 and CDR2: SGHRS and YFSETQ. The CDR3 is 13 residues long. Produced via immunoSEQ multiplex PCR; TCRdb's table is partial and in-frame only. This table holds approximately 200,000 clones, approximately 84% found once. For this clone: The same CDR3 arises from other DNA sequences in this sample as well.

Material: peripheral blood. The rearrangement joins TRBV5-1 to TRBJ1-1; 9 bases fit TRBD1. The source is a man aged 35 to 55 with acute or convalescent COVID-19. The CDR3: CASSATGGTEAFF. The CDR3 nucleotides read TGCGCCAGCAGCGCGACAGGGGGCACTGAAGCTTTCTTT.